The clone carrying this T cell receptor (beta chain) was found a few times. Its antigen remains unknown. Treatment given: oral pan-JAK inhibitor, 5-10 mg twice daily. Samples from alopecia areata patients were lesional scalp punch biopsies and peripheral blood. This entry comes from a study of CD8+ T cells in alopecia areata. Study at large: Administration of oral tofacitinib to treated patients was at 5 to 10 mg twice daily. Dosing with tofacitinib proceeded for 6 to 18 months, followed by 6 months off drug. Study-wide results and limits: Tofacitinib significantly lowered scalp clonality and expanded CD8+ clones among the top 100.

The CDR3 loop spans 16 amino acids. Germline lookup yields CDR1 SGHRS and CDR2 YFSETQ. V trimming: 4 bases; J trimming: 3 bases; junction bases outside the gene matches: 12. Sequencing relied on a cDNA template that was reverse transcribed from extracted RNA. Libraries were prepared by immunoSEQ multiplex PCR; TCRdb keeps only in-frame clonotypes and omits some of them. The sample records under 200,000 clones, 50% to 65% being singletons. The chain joins TRBV5-1 to TRBJ2-7; 8 bases align to TRBD2. Sequences were derived from CD4+ T cells sorted from blood, sampled at week 24, from a patient treated with tofacitinib. The receptor was derived from a human donor with alopecia areata. This CDR3 is CASSRARGTSGYEQYF. Written as DNA, the CDR3 is TGCGCCAGCAGCCGGGCGCGAGGCACTAGCGGCTACGAGCAGTACTTC.